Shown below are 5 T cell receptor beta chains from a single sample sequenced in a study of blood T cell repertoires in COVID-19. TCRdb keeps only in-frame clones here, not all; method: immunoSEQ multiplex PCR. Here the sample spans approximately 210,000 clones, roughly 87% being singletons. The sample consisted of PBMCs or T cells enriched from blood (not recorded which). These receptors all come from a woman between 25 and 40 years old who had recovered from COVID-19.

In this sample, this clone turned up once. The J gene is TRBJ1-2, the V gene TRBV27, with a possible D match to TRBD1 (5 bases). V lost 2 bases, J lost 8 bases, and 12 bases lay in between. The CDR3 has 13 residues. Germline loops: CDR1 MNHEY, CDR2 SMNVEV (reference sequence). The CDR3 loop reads CASSLSTGGGYTF. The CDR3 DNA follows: TGTGCCAGCAGTTTAAGTACAGGTGGCGGCTACACCTTC.

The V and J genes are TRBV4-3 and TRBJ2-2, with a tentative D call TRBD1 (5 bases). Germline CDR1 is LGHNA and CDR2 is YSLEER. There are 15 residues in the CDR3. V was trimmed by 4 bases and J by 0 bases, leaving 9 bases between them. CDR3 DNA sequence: TGCGCCAGCAGCCTTCGGACACCGAACACCGGGGAGCTGTTTTTT. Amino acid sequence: CASSLRTPNTGELFF.

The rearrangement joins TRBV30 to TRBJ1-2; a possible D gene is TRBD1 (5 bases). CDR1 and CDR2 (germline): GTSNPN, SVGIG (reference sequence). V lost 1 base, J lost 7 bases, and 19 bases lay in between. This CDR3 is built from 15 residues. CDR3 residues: CAWSATHTSGFGYTF. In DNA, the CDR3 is TGTGCCTGGAGTGCTACCCATACTTCAGGGTTTGGCTACACCTTC.

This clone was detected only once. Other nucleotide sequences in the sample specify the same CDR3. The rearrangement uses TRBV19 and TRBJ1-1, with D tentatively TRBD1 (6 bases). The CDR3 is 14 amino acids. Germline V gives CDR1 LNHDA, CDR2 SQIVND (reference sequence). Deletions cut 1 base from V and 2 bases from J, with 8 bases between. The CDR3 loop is CASSIGTENTEAFF. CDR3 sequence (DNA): TGTGCCAGTAGTATAGGGACAGAAAACACTGAAGCTTTCTTT. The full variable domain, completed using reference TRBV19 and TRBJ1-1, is DGGITQSPKYLFRKEGQNVTLSCEQNLNHDAMYWYRQDPGQGLRLIYYSQIVNDFQKGDIAEGYSVSREKKESFPLTVTSAQKNPTAFYLCASSIGTENTEAFFGQGTRLTVV.

For the CDR3, the DNA is TGTGCCAGCAGGACAGGGGCGAATAATTCACCCCTCCACTTT. It specifies CASRTGANNSPLHF. The rearrangement uses TRBV25-1 and TRBJ1-6; 8 bases are shared with TRBD1. V lost 6 bases to trimming and J lost 5 bases; unmatched junction nucleotides: 3. This CDR3 is built from 14 residues. The germline gives CDR1 MGHDK, CDR2 SYGVNS.